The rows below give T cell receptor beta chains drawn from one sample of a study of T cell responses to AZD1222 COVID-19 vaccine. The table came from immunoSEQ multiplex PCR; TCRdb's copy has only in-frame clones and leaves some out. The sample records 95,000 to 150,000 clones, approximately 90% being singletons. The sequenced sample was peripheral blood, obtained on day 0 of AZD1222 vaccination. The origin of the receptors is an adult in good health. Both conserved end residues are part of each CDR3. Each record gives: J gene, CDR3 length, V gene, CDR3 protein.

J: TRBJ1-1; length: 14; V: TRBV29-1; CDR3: CSVDSPGMNTEAFF
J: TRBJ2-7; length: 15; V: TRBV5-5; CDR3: CASSLTFESSYEQYF
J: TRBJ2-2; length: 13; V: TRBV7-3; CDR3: CASSSQLAGELFF
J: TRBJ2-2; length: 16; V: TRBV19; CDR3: CASGLAGGPGTGELFF
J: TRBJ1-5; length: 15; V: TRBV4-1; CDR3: CASSQDWVSGQPQHF
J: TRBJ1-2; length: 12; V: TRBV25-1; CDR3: CASSGRRGGYTF
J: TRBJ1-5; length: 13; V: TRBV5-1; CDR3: CASSPGGMEPQHF
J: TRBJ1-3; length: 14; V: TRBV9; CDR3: CASSPTGFGNTIYF
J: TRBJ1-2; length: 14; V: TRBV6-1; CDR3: CASSEGQGAYGYTF
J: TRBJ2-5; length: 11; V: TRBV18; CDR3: CASSPQETQYF
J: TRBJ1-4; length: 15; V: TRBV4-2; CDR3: CASSQPGGAGEKLFF
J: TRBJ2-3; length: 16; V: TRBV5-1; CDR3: CASSWGTSGITDTQYF
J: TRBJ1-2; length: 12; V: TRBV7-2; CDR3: CASWGGLYGYTF
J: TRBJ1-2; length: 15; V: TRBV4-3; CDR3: CASSQENAAGYGYTF
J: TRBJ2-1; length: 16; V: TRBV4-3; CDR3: CASSPSTSGGFNEQFF
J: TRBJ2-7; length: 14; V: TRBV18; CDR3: CASSPGIQSYEQYF
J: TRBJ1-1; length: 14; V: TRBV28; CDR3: CASSLPQRNTEAFF
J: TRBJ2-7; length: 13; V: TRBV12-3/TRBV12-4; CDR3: CASSWSSSYEQYF
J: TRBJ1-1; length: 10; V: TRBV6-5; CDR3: CASGGEGAFF
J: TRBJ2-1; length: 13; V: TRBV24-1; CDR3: CATSDLPGDEQFF
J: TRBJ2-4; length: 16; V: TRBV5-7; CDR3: CASSHHERLAKNIQYF
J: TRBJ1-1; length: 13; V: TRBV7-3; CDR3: CASSLQGNTEAFF
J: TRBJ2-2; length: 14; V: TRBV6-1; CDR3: CASSDPGNTGELFF
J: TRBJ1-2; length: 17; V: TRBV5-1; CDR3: CASSWAGTGGLSYGYTF
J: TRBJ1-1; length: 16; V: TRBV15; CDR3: CATSRATGGGNTEAFF
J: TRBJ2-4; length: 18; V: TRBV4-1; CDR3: CASSPGRRAGLAKNIQYF
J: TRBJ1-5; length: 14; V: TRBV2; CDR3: CASSLTGANQPQHF
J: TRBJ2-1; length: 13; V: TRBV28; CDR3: CASSEVSRKEQFF
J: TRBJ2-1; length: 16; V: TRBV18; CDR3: CASSPMAAPSYNEQFF
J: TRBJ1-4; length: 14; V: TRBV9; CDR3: CASRGQGSNEKLFF
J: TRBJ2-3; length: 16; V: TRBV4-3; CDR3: CASSQDRAGRLNTQYF
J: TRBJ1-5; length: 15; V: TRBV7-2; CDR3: CASSLQGSGNQPQHF
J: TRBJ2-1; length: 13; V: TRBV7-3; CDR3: CASSDGRRDEQFF
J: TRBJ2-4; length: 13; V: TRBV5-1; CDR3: CASSSEGQRIQYF
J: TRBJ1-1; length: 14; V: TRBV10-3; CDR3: CAIRDPGRGPEAFF
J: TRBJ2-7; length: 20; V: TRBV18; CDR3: CASSLTVEAGLATGLYEQYF
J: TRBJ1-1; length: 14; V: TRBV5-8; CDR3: CASSSGQLNTEAFF
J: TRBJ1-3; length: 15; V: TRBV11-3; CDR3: CASSLEGSSGNTIYF
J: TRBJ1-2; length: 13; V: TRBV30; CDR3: CAWRRDSNYGYTF
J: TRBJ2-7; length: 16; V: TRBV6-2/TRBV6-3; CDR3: CASSKIGGTSAYEQYF
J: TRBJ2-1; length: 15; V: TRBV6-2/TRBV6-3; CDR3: CASSQGLAGGREQFF
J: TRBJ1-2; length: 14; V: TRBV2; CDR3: CASLSRGPNYGYTF
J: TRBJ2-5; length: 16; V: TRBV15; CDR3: CATSRGQGRVQETQYF
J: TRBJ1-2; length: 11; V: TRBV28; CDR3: CAAWGVHGYTF
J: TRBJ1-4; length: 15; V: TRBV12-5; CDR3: CASGSQGVSNEKLFF